A single sample is the source of the 17 T cell receptor beta chains below, sequenced in a study of cytomegalovirus exposure and HLA in healthy donors. Both 60 Vbeta primers and 13 Jbeta primers went into the PCR. Only in-frame clones appear in the TCRdb table, and some are missing; sequencing was by immunoSEQ multiplex PCR. The data show roughly 100,000 clones, roughly 82% seen once. The source material was PBMCs. The source of these receptors is a man under 40 in good health and CMV-seropositive.

The rearrangement links TRBV10-1 to TRBJ1-5; D is uncertain. Germline V gives CDR1 WNHNN, CDR2 SYGVQD (reference sequence). This CDR3 is 12 amino acids long. The ends were cut back, 2 bases at V and 6 bases at J, with 5 bases in the middle. For the CDR3, the DNA is TGCGCCAGCAGTGAGACCGGTCAGCCCCAGCATTTT. This codes for CASSETGQPQHF.

The chain recombines TRBV27 with TRBJ1-4, with 7 bases identical to TRBD1. The trim removed 2 bases at V and 7 bases at J, leaving 1 base unmatched. This CDR3 has 13 residues. CDR1 and CDR2 from the germline V gene are MNHEY and SMNVEV (reference sequence). The DNA of the CDR3 is TGTGCCAGCAGTTTAAACAGGGGTGAAAAACTGTTTTTT. This codes for CASSLNRGEKLFF.

This clone came up many times. The V and J genes are TRBV19 and TRBJ1-1, with D uncertain. The CDR3 is made up of 11 amino acids. Germline-derived CDR1 and CDR2 are LNHDA and SQIVND (reference sequence). Trimming shortened V by 6 bases and J by 10 bases, and 12 bases separated the two germline ends. CDR3 in DNA: TGTGCCAGTAGACAGATAGACGTAGCTTTCTTT. This gives the protein CASRQIDVAFF.

V gene TRBV14 combines with J gene TRBJ1-1, with D possibly matching TRBD1 (5 bases). CDR1 is SGHDN, CDR2 FVKESK, per germline. The CDR3 length is 16 residues. Deletions cut 0 bases from V and 3 bases from J, with 14 bases between. The CDR3 DNA follows: TGTGCCAGCAGCCAAGATCTAGGCCAGGGCGACACTGAAGCTTTCTTT. Its translation is CASSQDLGQGDTEAFF. Together with reference TRBV14 and TRBJ1-1, the CDR3 gives the full variable domain: EAGVTQFPSHSVIEKGQTVTLRCDPISGHDNLYWYRRVMGKEIKFLLHFVKESKQDESGMPNNRFLAERTGGTYSTLKVQPAELEDSGVYFCASSQDLGQGDTEAFFGQGTRLTVV.

The chain carries TRBV2 and TRBJ2-5; 7 bases are shared with TRBD1. The DNA end favors TRBJ2-7, so the J call may be wrong. Germline CDR1 is SNHLY and CDR2 is FYNNEI. This CDR3 is built from 13 residues. Written as DNA, the CDR3 is TGTGCCAGCACACAGGGGAACTCCTACGAGCAGTACTTC. This gives the protein CASTQGNSYEQYF.

This chain links TRBV18 with TRBJ1-1, with D unclear. Trimming cost V 3 bases and J 4 bases, with 9 bases left between them. The CDR3 contains 13 residues. Germline CDR1 reads KGHSH; CDR2 reads LQKENI. The CDR3 sequence is CASSPNSGTEAFF. For the CDR3, the DNA is TGTGCCAGCTCACCTAACAGCGGCACTGAAGCTTTCTTT.

The chain couples TRBV5-4 to TRBJ2-1; the match to TRBD2 covers 11 bases. V dropped 4 bases and J dropped 0; count of bases not matched to a gene: 3. The CDR3 contains 16 residues. From germline, CDR1 is SGHNT and CDR2 YYREEE (reference sequence). CDR3 coding DNA: TGTGCCAGCAGCGGAACTAGCGGGGGCTCCTACAATGAGCAGTTCTTC. Residues: CASSGTSGGSYNEQFF. The full variable domain, completed using reference TRBV5-4 and TRBJ2-1, is ETGVTQSPTHLIKTRGQQVTLRCSSQSGHNTVSWYQQALGQGPQFIFQYYREEENGRGNFPPRFSGLQFPNYSSELNVNALELDDSALYLCASSGTSGGSYNEQFFGPGTRLTVL.

J is TRBJ1-1 and V is TRBV10-3; 9 bases fit TRBD1. Germline CDR1 ENHRY, CDR2 SYGVKD. The CDR3 contains 16 residues. V shed 4 bases and J 5 bases; nucleotides not matched to a gene: 11. The CDR3 loop is CAISAFVGQGGTEAFF. CDR3 nucleotides: TGTGCCATCAGTGCCTTCGTGGGACAGGGTGGTACTGAAGCTTTCTTT.

The V call is TRBV30, the J call TRBJ2-3; tentative D call: TRBD2 (5 bases). Germline-derived CDR1 and CDR2 are GTSNPN and SVGIG (reference sequence). Trimming removed 2 bases at V and 6 bases at J, with 9 bases between. CDR3 length equals 12 residues. In DNA form, the CDR3 reads TGTGCCTGGAGTAAGGGAGCGGATACGCAGTATTTT. It is translated as CAWSKGADTQYF.

As DNA, the CDR3 is TGTGCCAGCAGCTCCAGGACAGGGAACTACGAGCAGTACTTC. Encoded protein: CASSSRTGNYEQYF. This chain joins TRBV13 and TRBJ2-7; 8 bases agree with TRBD1. In germline, CDR1 is PRHDT, CDR2 FYEKMQ (reference sequence). CDR3 length: 14 amino acids. The junction had 5 bases not matched to a gene; V was cut back by 4 bases and J by 3 bases.

The chain combines TRBV6-5 with TRBJ1-2; no reliable D call. The CDR3 loop spans 13 amino acids. Looked up from germline, CDR1 is MNHEY and CDR2 is SVGAGI. V lost 6 bases to trimming and J lost 6 bases, with 14 bases between them. The CDR3 spells CASSSRPTHGYTF. CDR3 bases: TGTGCCAGCAGCTCACGCCCTACTCATGGCTACACCTTC.

This chain's CDR3 is CASSQDSGYEQYF. The CDR3 coding sequence is TGCGCCAGCAGCCAAGATTCCGGCTACGAGCAGTACTTC. The chain is built from TRBV4-3 and TRBJ2-7; no clear D gene. V was pared by 0 bases and J by 3 bases, with 6 bases between. Germline CDR1 reads LGHNA; CDR2 reads YSLEER. This CDR3 is 13 amino acids long.

The V and J genes are TRBV28 and TRBJ1-4; 8 positions match TRBD1. CDR3 length equals 17 residues. Germline values: CDR1 MDHEN, CDR2 SYDVKM. V lost 3 bases, J lost 0 bases, and 6 bases stayed unmatched. The DNA for the CDR3 is TGTGCCAGCAGTTTGCCCTCGACAGGGGCAACTAATGAAAAACTGTTTTTT. It codes for CASSLPSTGATNEKLFF.

The V call is TRBV4-2, the J call TRBJ2-7; 7 bases line up with TRBD1. The CDR3 is 15 residues long. With V trimmed by 2 bases and J by 2 bases, 6 bases remained unmatched. Germline lookup yields CDR1 LGHNA and CDR2 YNFKEQ. CDR3 bases: TGTGCCAGCAGCCAAAACAGGGGACAAGCCTACGAGCAGTACTTC. Its protein product is CASSQNRGQAYEQYF.

This clone was seen only a few times. The chain carries TRBV5-5 and TRBJ1-5, with D possibly being TRBD1 (6 bases). The germline V and J ends were trimmed by 4 bases and 3 bases, with 8 bases remaining between them. The CDR3 is made up of 13 amino acids. Germline CDR1 SGHKS, CDR2 YYEKEE (reference sequence). The CDR3 reads CASSPGDNQPQHF. The CDR3 DNA reads as TGTGCCAGCAGCCCAGGGGACAATCAGCCCCAGCATTTT.

CDR3 residues: CASSLGLGGLYEQYF. The CDR3 nucleotides read TGTGCCAGCAGCTTAGGGCTGGGGGGGCTCTACGAGCAGTACTTC. The chain couples TRBV11-2 to TRBJ2-7, with D tentatively TRBD2 (7 bases). There are 15 residues in the CDR3. Per germline, CDR1 SGHAT and CDR2 FQNNGV. With 1 base removed from V and 3 bases from J, the gap between germline ends came to 13 bases.

This rearrangement joins TRBV11-2 to TRBJ2-2; unclear D gene. CDR1 is SGHAT, CDR2 FQNNGV, per germline. CDR3 size: 12 residues. V lost 4 bases to trimming and J lost 7 bases, with 7 bases between them. CDR3 DNA sequence: TGTGCCAGCAGCTCTAACGGCGGGGAGCTGTTTTTT. It yields the protein CASSSNGGELFF.